This T cell receptor (beta chain) came from a study of CDR3 diversity in severe acne. TCRdb independently ran MiXCR on the PCR reads; one entry per CDR3 protein. Of around 94,000 distinct CDR3 sequences in the sample, roughly 51% were seen once. This clonotype was observed at least ten times. There are 11 residues in the CDR3. Trimming left V 2 bases short and J 0 bases short, with 0 bases between. Germline V CDR1 and CDR2: SGHDT, YYEEEE. Sequenced input: blood. The rearrangement uses TRBV5-6 and TRBJ2-7, with D uncertain. The source of this sequence is a male donor with acne. This CDR3 reads CASSFSYEQYF. The CDR3 DNA follows: TGTGCCAGCAGCTTCTCCTACGAGCAGTACTTC.